Detailed here is one T cell receptor (beta chain). This sample was included in a study of blood T cell repertoires in COVID-19. Study-level information: The United States, Italy and Spain provided the acute and convalescent COVID-19 samples. Sources were T cells, B-cell-depleted T cells, or PBMCs; the material itself was cDNA or gDNA.

The CDR3 runs 17 residues. Germline CDR1 and CDR2: SEHNR and FQNEAQ (reference sequence). V shed 3 bases and J 3 bases; nucleotides not matched to a gene: 11. Methods used by the authors: Reference gene primer amplification yielded estimated nucleated cell counts. Only in-frame clones appear in the TCRdb table, and some are missing; sequencing was by immunoSEQ multiplex PCR. The V and J calls and clone size come from that table; D and trimming were worked out from the DNA. The top ten hold 9.5% to 15% of the sample, which has approximately 210,000 clones, around 80% seen once. The TCR comes from a woman aged 40 to 50 with acute or convalescent COVID-19. The chain couples TRBV7-9 to TRBJ2-7, with TRBD2 matching 10 bases. The sample taken for sequencing was peripheral blood. Written as DNA, the CDR3 is TGTGCCAGCAGCTTCTTCCGGACTAGCGGACGTGACTACGAGCAGTACTTC. Protein sequence: CASSFFRTSGRDYEQYF. Filled out from reference TRBV7-9 and TRBJ2-7, the complete variable domain reads DTGVSQNPRHKITKRGQNVTFRCDPISEHNRLYWYRQTLGQGPEFLTYFQNEAQLEKSRLLSDRFSAERPKGSFSTLEIQRTEQGDSAMYLCASSFFRTSGRDYEQYFGPGTRLTVT.